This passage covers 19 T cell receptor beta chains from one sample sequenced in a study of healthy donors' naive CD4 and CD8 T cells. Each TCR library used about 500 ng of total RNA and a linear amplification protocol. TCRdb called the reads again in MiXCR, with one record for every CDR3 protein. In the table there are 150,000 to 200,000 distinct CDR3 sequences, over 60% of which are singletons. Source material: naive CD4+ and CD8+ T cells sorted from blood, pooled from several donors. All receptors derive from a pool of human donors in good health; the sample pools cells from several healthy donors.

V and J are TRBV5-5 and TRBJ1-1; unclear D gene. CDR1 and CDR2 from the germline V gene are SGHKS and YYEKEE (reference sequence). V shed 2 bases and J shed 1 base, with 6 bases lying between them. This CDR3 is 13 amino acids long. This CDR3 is CASSFEKNTEAFF. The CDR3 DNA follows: TGTGCCAGCAGCTTCGAGAAGAACACTGAAGCTTTCTTT.

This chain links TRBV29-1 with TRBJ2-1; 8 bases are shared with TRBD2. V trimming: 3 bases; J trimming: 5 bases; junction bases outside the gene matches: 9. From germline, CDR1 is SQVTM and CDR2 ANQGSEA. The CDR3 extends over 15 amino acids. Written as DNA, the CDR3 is TGCAGCGTTGAGGAGCGACTAGCGCAAGACAATGAGCAGTTCTTC. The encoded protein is CSVEERLAQDNEQFF.

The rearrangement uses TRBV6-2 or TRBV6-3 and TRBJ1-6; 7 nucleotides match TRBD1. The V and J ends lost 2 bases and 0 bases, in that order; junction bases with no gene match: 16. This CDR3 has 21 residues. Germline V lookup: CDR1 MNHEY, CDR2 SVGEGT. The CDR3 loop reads CASSYESRDRQRSSYNSPLHF. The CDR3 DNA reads TGTGCCAGCAGTTACGAATCCCGGGACAGACAACGAAGCTCCTATAATTCACCCCTCCACTTT.

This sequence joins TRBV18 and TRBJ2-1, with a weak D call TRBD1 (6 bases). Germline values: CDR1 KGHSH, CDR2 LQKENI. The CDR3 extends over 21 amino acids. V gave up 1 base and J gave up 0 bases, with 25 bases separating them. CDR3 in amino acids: CASSPRRGPGQHQSSYNEQFF. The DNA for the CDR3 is TGTGCCAGCTCACCACGAAGAGGACCAGGACAGCATCAGAGCTCCTACAATGAGCAGTTCTTC.

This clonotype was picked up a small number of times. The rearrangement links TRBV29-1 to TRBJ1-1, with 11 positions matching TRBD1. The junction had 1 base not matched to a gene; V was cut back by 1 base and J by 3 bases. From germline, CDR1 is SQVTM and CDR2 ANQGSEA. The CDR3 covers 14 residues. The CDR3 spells CSVEGDRGYTEAFF. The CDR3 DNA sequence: TGCAGCGTTGAAGGGGACAGGGGGTACACTGAAGCTTTCTTT.

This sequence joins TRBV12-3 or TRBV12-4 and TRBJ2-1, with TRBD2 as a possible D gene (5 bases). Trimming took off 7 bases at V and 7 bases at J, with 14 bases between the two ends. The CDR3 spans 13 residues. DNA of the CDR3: TGTGCCAGCAATTCGCTAGCCCTGAATGAGCAGTTCTTC. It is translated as CASNSLALNEQFF.

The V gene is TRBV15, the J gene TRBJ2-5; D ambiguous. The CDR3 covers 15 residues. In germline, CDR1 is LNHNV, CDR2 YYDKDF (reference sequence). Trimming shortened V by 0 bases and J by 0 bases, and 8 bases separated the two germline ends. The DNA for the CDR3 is TGTGCCACCAGCAGAGATATGGCGGACCAAGAGACCCAGTACTTC. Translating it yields CATSRDMADQETQYF.

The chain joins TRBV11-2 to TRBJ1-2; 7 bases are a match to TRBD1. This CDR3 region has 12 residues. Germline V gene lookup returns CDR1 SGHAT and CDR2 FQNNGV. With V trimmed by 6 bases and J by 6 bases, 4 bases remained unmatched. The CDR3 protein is CASRDRRNGYTF. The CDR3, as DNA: TGTGCCAGCAGGGACAGGAGGAATGGCTACACCTTC.

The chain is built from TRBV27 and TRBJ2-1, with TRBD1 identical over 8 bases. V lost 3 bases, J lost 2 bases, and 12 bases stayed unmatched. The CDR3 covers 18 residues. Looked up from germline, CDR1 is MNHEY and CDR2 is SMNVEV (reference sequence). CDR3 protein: CASSFRTGRTRPYNEQFF. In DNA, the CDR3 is TGTGCCAGCAGTTTCCGGACAGGGCGGACTCGTCCCTACAATGAGCAGTTCTTC.

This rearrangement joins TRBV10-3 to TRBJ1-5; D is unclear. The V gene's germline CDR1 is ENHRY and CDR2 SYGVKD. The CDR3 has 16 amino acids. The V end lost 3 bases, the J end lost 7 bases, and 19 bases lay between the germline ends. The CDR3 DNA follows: TGTGCCATCAGTGAAGGTGGGATTGATCCAGGCCAGCCCCAGCATTTT. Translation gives CAISEGGIDPGQPQHF.

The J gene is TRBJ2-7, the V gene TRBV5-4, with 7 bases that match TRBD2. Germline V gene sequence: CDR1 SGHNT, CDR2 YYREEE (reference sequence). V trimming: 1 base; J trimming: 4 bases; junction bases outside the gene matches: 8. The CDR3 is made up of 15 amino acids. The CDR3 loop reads CASSLSTSILYEQYF. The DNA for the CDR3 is TGTGCCAGCAGCTTGTCGACTAGCATTCTATACGAGCAGTACTTC.

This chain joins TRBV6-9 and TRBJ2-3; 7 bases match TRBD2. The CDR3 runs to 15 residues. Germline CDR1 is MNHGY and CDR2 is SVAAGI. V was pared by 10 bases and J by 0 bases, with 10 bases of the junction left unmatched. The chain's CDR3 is CAIRSGPLSTDTQYF. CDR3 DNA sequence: TGTGCCATCCGTAGCGGGCCACTAAGCACAGATACGCAGTATTTT.

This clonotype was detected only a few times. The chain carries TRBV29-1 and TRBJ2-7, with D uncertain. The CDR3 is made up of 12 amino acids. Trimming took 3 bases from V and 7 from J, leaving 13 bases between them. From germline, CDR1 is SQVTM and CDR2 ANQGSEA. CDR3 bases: TGCAGCGTTGAGAGCTCCCTTGGTGAGCAGTACTTC. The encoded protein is CSVESSLGEQYF.

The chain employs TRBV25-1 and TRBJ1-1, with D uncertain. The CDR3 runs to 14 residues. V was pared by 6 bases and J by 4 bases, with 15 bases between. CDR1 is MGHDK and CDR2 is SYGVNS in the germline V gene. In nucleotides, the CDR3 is TGTGCCAGCAGGCTTGAGGGTATACCCACTGAAGCTTTCTTT. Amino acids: CASRLEGIPTEAFF.

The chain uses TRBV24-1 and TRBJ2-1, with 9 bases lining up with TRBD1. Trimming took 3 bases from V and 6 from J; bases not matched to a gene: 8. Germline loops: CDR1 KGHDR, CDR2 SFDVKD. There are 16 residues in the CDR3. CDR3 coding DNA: TGTGCCACCAGTGATCCTCCGGGACAGGGCTTCAATGAGCAGTTCTTC. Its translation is CATSDPPGQGFNEQFF.

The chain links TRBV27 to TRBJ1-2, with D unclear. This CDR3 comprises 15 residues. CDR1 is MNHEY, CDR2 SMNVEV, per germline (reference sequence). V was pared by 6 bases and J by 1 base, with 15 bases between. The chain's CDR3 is CASSSGVGLNYGYTF. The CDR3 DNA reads TGTGCCAGCAGCTCTGGGGTAGGGCTTAACTATGGCTACACCTTC.

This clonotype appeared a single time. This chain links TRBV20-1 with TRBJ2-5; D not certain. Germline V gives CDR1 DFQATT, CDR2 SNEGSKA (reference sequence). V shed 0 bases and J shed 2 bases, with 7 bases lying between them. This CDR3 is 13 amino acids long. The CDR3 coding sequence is TGCAGTGCTAGAGATTACGGACAAGAGACCCAGTACTTC. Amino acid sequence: CSARDYGQETQYF.

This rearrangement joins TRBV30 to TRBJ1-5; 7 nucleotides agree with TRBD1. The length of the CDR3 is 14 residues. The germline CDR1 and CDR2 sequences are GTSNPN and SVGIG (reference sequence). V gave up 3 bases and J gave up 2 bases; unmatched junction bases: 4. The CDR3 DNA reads TGTGCCTGGAGGACAGGGAACGGCAATCAGCCCCAGCATTTT. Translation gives CAWRTGNGNQPQHF.

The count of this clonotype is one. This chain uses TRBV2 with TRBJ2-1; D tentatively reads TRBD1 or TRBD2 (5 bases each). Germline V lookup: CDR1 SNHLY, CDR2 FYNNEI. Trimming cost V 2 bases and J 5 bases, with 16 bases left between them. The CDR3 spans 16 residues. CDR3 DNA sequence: TGTGCCAGCAGTGAAAGCTTGGGGGAACCAAACAATGAGCAGTTCTTC. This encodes CASSESLGEPNNEQFF.